These T cell receptor beta chains were read from a single sample in a study of OX40 agonist ivuxolimab in advanced cancers. The table came from immunoSEQ multiplex PCR; TCRdb's copy has only in-frame clones and leaves some out. The repertoire consists of just under 85,000 clones, with over 65% occurring once and the leading ten covering around 2.9%. The material sequenced was CD4+ or CD8+ T cells sorted from blood, taken in a trial of the OX40 agonist ivuxolimab. These receptors were collected from an adult with an advanced solid tumor such as melanoma, head and neck, liver or kidney cancer. Both conserved end residues are part of each CDR3. A D gene is named only where the DNA matches it firmly. Rows give clone size only sometimes, using once, few, many, or a class for an expanded clone.

abundance,d_gene,v_gene,j_gene,CDR3nt,CDR3aa
-,-,TRBV6-6,TRBJ1-4,TGTGCCAGCAGACCAGGAGGGCTCGGGGGTGAAAAACTGTTTTTT,CASRPGGLGGEKLFF
-,-,TRBV4-3,TRBJ2-3,TGCGCCAGCAGCCAAGACCAGGCAGGGGGCACAGATACGCAGTATTTT,CASSQDQAGGTDTQYF
-,TRBD1,TRBV29-1,TRBJ2-3,TGCAGCGTAGCGGGACAGGGGGCGCTGGGCACAGATACGCAGTATTTT,CSVAGQGALGTDTQYF
-,-,TRBV5-1,TRBJ1-1,TGCGCCAGCAGCTTCGGCGGCAGGGAGAACACTGAAGCTTTCTTT,CASSFGGRENTEAFF
once,TRBD2,TRBV7-2,TRBJ2-7,TGTGCCAGCAGCCTCGCGGGGGGGTTAACCTCCTACGAGCAGTACTTC,CASSLAGGLTSYEQYF
-,-,TRBV5-1,TRBJ2-3,TGCGCCAGCAGCTTGGGGGTCGGGGGCCCCACAGATACGCAGTATTTT,CASSLGVGGPTDTQYF
-,-,TRBV7-3,TRBJ2-3,TGTGCCAGCAGCCCCCGGCGGGCAACCACAGATACGCAGTATTTT,CASSPRRATTDTQYF
-,-,TRBV7-9,TRBJ2-1,TGTGCCAGCAGCTTAGGGGTGGTGGGGCTATCTCAGTTCTTC,CASSLGVVGLSQFF
-,-,TRBV28,TRBJ2-7,TGTGCCAGCAGTATTTCCCACTCCTCCTACGAGCAGTACTTC,CASSISHSSYEQYF
-,TRBD1,TRBV28,TRBJ2-6,TGTGCCAGCAGTGTAGGGGGCACTGGGGCCAACGTCCTGACTTTC,CASSVGGTGANVLTF
once,TRBD2,TRBV4-1,TRBJ2-2,TGCGCCAGCAGCCACCCAAGCGGGGCGAGCGGGGAGCTGTTTTTT,CASSHPSGASGELFF
-,-,TRBV11-2,TRBJ1-6,TGTGCCAGCAGCTTAGGACCGGCATCCTATAATTCACCCCTCCACTTT,CASSLGPASYNSPLHF
-,TRBD1,TRBV2,TRBJ1-5,TGTGCCAGCAGGGTAGACAGGGATCAGCCCCAGCATTTT,CASRVDRDQPQHF
once,-,TRBV23-1,TRBJ2-1,TGCGCCAGCAGTCAATCGGGTAAAGGACTTCGCAATGAGCAGTTCTTC,CASSQSGKGLRNEQFF
-,-,TRBV18,TRBJ2-6,TGTGCCAGCTCACCAACCGGTCTGGGCTCTGGGGCCAACGTCCTGACTTTC,CASSPTGLGSGANVLTF
-,TRBD2,TRBV7-3,TRBJ2-3,TGTGCCAGCAGCTCGGGGGGGCCAACAGATACGCAGTATTTT,CASSSGGPTDTQYF
-,-,TRBV15,TRBJ2-3,TGTGCCACCAGCAACCGGGACTTCAACACAGATACGCAGTATTTT,CATSNRDFNTDTQYF
-,-,TRBV6-6,TRBJ1-3,TGTGCCAGCAGTTACCCCGGGGGCGCCACCATATATTTT,CASSYPGGATIYF
-,TRBD1,TRBV19,TRBJ2-2,TGTGCCAGTACAGGAGACAGGGGGCCCTTGAACACCGGGGAGCTGTTTTTT,CASTGDRGPLNTGELFF
-,-,TRBV30,TRBJ1-2,TGTGCCCGCCAGGGAGGGGAACACTATGGCTACACCTTC,CARQGGEHYGYTF
-,-,TRBV7-2,TRBJ1-4,TGTGCCAGCAGCTTCCAGGGTACCACTAATGAAAAACTGTTTTTT,CASSFQGTTNEKLFF
-,TRBD1,TRBV7-2,TRBJ1-1,TGTGCCAGCAGCTTTGTACGATATTCACAGGGGGAGGGCACTGAAGCTTTCTTT,CASSFVRYSQGEGTEAFF
-,-,TRBV28,TRBJ2-1,TGTGCCAGCAGTTTGCCCCTGGACACAAACAATGAGCAGTTCTTC,CASSLPLDTNNEQFF
few,TRBD1,TRBV5-4,TRBJ2-5,TGTGCCAGCAGCTCCCAGACAGGGGTGGAGACCCAGTACTTC,CASSSQTGVETQYF
-,-,TRBV9,TRBJ2-5,TGTGCCAGCAGCGTGTCACAAAAAGAGACCCAGTACTTC,CASSVSQKETQYF
once,-,TRBV5-6,TRBJ2-1,TGTGCCAGCAGCTCCACCGGGAAAATGTACGATGAGCAGTTCTTC,CASSSTGKMYDEQFF
-,-,TRBV6-5,TRBJ1-1,TGTGCCAGCAGGTTGACAGAGAACACTGAAGCTTTCTTT,CASRLTENTEAFF
-,-,TRBV27,TRBJ2-6,TGTGCCAGCACCAGATACCTAAGCTCTGGGGCCAACGTCCTGACTTTC,CASTRYLSSGANVLTF
-,TRBD2,TRBV29-1,TRBJ2-3,TGCAGCGTGAGGGCTAGCGGGATCACAGATACGCAGTATTTT,CSVRASGITDTQYF
-,TRBD2,TRBV7-3,TRBJ2-5,TGTGCCAGCAGCCCCAGAGCGGGGGGGTTAGAGACCCAGTACTTC,CASSPRAGGLETQYF
-,TRBD1,TRBV19,TRBJ2-5,TGTGCCAGTAGTATCACAGGGGAGGAGACCCAGTACTTC,CASSITGEETQYF
-,-,TRBV6-1,TRBJ1-5,TGTGCCAGCAGTGATGGGACCGGAATTGACAATCAGCCCCAGCATTTT,CASSDGTGIDNQPQHF
-,TRBD2,TRBV2,TRBJ2-7,TGTGCCAGCAGAACCGGGACTAGCAGTAGTGAGCAGTACTTC,CASRTGTSSSEQYF
few,TRBD1,TRBV5-1,TRBJ1-4,TGCGCCAGCAGCCGAGGACAGGCAACTAATGAAAAACTGTTTTTT,CASSRGQATNEKLFF
-,TRBD2,TRBV7-7,TRBJ2-1,TGTGCCAGCAGCCCACGGACTAGCGGCAGTGAGCAGTTCTTC,CASSPRTSGSEQFF
-,TRBD1,TRBV4-2,TRBJ1-2,TGTGCCAGCAGCCAAGCCGGGACAGGGGGAGGCTACACCTTC,CASSQAGTGGGYTF
-,TRBD1,TRBV7-9,TRBJ1-2,TGTGCCGGCCGGGACAGGGAAAACTATGGCTACACCTTC,CAGRDRENYGYTF